This is a list of T cell receptor beta chains from one sample in a study of blood T cell repertoires in COVID-19. This table comes from immunoSEQ multiplex PCR, and its TCRdb copy is limited to in-frame clones, with some not included. The sample consists of tens of thousands of clones, about 86% of them appearing once. The sequencing sample was made of peripheral blood. These receptors originate from a human donor in a cohort sampled during active COVID-19. Both conserved end residues are part of each CDR3. D genes are given only for firm matches. Size is stated for part of the rows, as once, few or many counts, or as a class when the clone is expanded.

d_call	j_call	v_call	clone_size	cdr3_aa	cdr3_nt
TRBD2	TRBJ2-2	TRBV4-1	-	CASSQVTATSGYTGELFF	TGCGCCAGCAGCCAAGTTACCGCGACTAGCGGGTACACCGGGGAGCTGTTTTTT
-	TRBJ1-2	TRBV9	-	CASARGDDYGYTF	TGTGCCAGCGCGCGGGGGGATGACTATGGCTACACCTTC
-	TRBJ2-3	TRBV5-4	-	CASSSGDQGGTDTQYF	TGTGCCAGCAGCTCGGGAGACCAAGGGGGCACAGATACGCAGTATTTT
TRBD2	TRBJ2-7	TRBV30	-	CAWSVSGLAGEGEQYF	TGTGCCTGGAGTGTAAGTGGACTAGCGGGAGAGGGCGAGCAGTACTTC
-	TRBJ1-5	TRBV10-3	-	CAIKAGVGQPQHF	TGTGCCATCAAGGCAGGGGTTGGTCAGCCCCAGCATTTT
-	TRBJ2-1	TRBV4-3	-	CASSQTHTWGDEQFF	TGCGCCAGCAGCCAAACACATACTTGGGGGGATGAGCAGTTCTTC
-	TRBJ2-5	TRBV12-3/TRBV12-4	-	CASSPKETQYF	TGTGCCAGCAGTCCTAAAGAGACCCAGTACTTC
TRBD2	TRBJ2-1	TRBV5-1	-	CASSRLARGDENEQFF	TGCGCCAGCAGCAGATTGGCACGGGGGGACGAGAATGAGCAGTTCTTC
-	TRBJ1-1	TRBV19	-	CASSIDGGVRSTEAFF	TGTGCCAGTAGTATAGATGGAGGGGTTAGGAGCACTGAAGCTTTCTTT
-	TRBJ1-2	TRBV10-3	-	CAIRGNRDIYGYTF	TGTGCCATCAGGGGGAACAGGGATATCTATGGCTACACCTTC
TRBD1	TRBJ2-7	TRBV18	-	CASSPPGTGYAEQYF	TGTGCCAGCTCACCACCCGGGACAGGGTATGCCGAGCAGTACTTC
TRBD1	TRBJ1-1	TRBV9	-	CASSVATGATEAFF	TGTGCCAGCAGCGTAGCTACAGGGGCCACTGAAGCTTTCTTT
-	TRBJ1-5	TRBV15	few	CATSRDTNRLNQPQHF	TGTGCCACCAGCAGAGATACGAACAGGTTGAACCAGCCCCAGCATTTT
TRBD1	TRBJ2-2	TRBV4-1	-	CASSTKQGEAGELFF	TGCGCCAGCAGCACTAAACAGGGGGAAGCCGGGGAGCTGTTTTTT
-	TRBJ1-1	TRBV5-6	-	CASSPTRFVGGGIGEAFF	TGTGCCAGCAGCCCCACCCGGTTTGTTGGGGGAGGAATAGGAGAAGCTTTCTTT
-	TRBJ1-4	TRBV4-3	-	CASSLGGYNEKLFF	TGCGCCAGCAGCCTGGGAGGTTATAATGAAAAACTGTTTTTT
TRBD2	TRBJ2-1	TRBV18	-	CASSRVLERGNEQFF	TGTGCCAGCTCACGGGTCTTAGAGCGGGGAAATGAGCAGTTCTTC
-	TRBJ2-3	TRBV12-3/TRBV12-4	-	CASGRVDTQYF	TGTGCCAGCGGGAGAGTAGATACGCAGTATTTT
-	TRBJ1-2	TRBV5-6	-	CASSLVELFTNYGYTF	TGTGCCAGCAGCTTGGTGGAGCTATTTACTAACTATGGCTACACCTTC
TRBD2	TRBJ2-7	TRBV5-6	-	CASSLAVRTSFSEQYF	TGTGCCAGCAGCTTGGCCGTCAGGACTAGCTTCTCCGAGCAGTACTTC
-	TRBJ2-5	TRBV9	-	CASSVDSVQETQYF	TGTGCCAGCAGCGTAGATTCCGTCCAAGAGACCCAGTACTTC
TRBD2	TRBJ2-3	TRBV15	-	CATSRDLSGASTDTQYF	TGTGCCACCAGCAGAGATCTTAGCGGGGCTAGCACAGATACGCAGTATTTT
TRBD1	TRBJ1-1	TRBV19	-	CASRDRPNTEAFF	TGTGCCAGTCGGGACAGGCCGAACACTGAAGCTTTCTTT
-	TRBJ2-7	TRBV5-4	-	CASSAPTTSYEQYF	TGTGCCAGCAGCGCGCCCACTACCTCCTACGAGCAGTACTTC
-	TRBJ2-6	TRBV27	-	CASSLSPTVTGANVLTF	TGTGCCAGCAGTTTATCCCCTACAGTAACCGGGGCCAACGTCCTGACTTTC
-	TRBJ2-7	TRBV30	few	CAWSKQGMGGVSEQYF	TGTGCCTGGAGTAAACAGGGGATGGGGGGAGTCTCCGAGCAGTACTTC
TRBD1	TRBJ1-1	TRBV7-2	-	CASSYTGALTEAFF	TGTGCCAGCAGCTATACAGGGGCACTCACTGAAGCTTTCTTT
-	TRBJ1-2	TRBV28	-	CASSPPPVSGEGYTF	TGTGCCAGCAGTCCACCCCCCGTGTCAGGGGAAGGCTACACCTTC
-	TRBJ1-1	TRBV27	-	CASSFQGKTEAFF	TGTGCCAGCAGTTTCCAGGGTAAAACTGAAGCTTTCTTT
-	TRBJ1-1	TRBV4-1	few	CATTSAGVNTEAFF	TGCGCCACCACCTCGGCAGGGGTGAACACTGAAGCTTTCTTT
-	TRBJ2-1	TRBV30	few	CAWSVQAKPYNEQFF	TGTGCCTGGAGTGTACAAGCGAAACCCTACAATGAGCAGTTCTTC
TRBD1	TRBJ2-5	TRBV7-8	-	CASSPDRGETQYF	TGTGCCAGCAGCCCGGACAGGGGGGAGACCCAGTACTTC
TRBD1	TRBJ2-7	TRBV11-3	-	CASSIDRGGSYEQYF	TGTGCCAGCAGCATCGACAGGGGAGGCTCCTACGAGCAGTACTTC
-	TRBJ1-3	TRBV11-2	-	CASSLDVAYTIYF	TGTGCCAGCAGCTTAGATGTAGCGTACACCATATATTTT
TRBD1	TRBJ1-2	TRBV29-1	-	CSVGRDRDGYTF	TGCAGCGTTGGTCGGGACAGGGACGGCTACACCTTC
-	TRBJ1-1	TRBV12-3/TRBV12-4	-	CASRSSLGTEAFF	TGTGCCAGCAGGTCTAGCCTGGGGACTGAAGCTTTCTTT
TRBD1	TRBJ1-1	TRBV24-1	-	CATSDAGQGGEAFF	TGTGCCACCAGTGATGCCGGACAGGGAGGTGAAGCTTTCTTT
-	TRBJ1-5	TRBV7-9	-	CASSLAGQFNQPQHF	TGTGCCAGCAGCTTAGCCGGACAGTTCAATCAGCCCCAGCATTTT
-	TRBJ1-1	TRBV28	-	CASSFGPEAFF	TGTGCCAGCAGTTTCGGTCCTGAAGCTTTCTTT
TRBD2	TRBJ2-3	TRBV7-6	-	CASSLGAGGTDTQYF	TGTGCCAGCAGCTTAGGAGCGGGGGGAACAGATACGCAGTATTTT
-	TRBJ1-6	TRBV28	once	CASSSYPTGDGNSPLHF	TGTGCCAGCAGTTCCTACCCCACAGGAGACGGGAATTCACCCCTCCACTTT
-	TRBJ2-7	TRBV7-2	-	CASSSFGSYEQYF	TGTGCCAGCAGCTCCTTCGGGTCCTACGAGCAGTACTTC
-	TRBJ1-1	TRBV28	-	CASSLSDTSNTEAFF	TGTGCCAGCAGTTTATCAGACACTTCGAACACTGAAGCTTTCTTT
TRBD1	TRBJ1-6	TRBV27	-	CASSLRGLLNSPLHF	TGTGCCAGCAGTTTAAGGGGGCTATTGAATTCACCCCTCCACTTT
TRBD1	TRBJ1-2	TRBV27	-	CASSTGALANYGYTF	TGTGCCAGCAGTACAGGGGCCTTAGCTAACTATGGCTACACCTTC
-	TRBJ2-2	TRBV7-2	-	CASSPVGATGELFF	TGTGCCAGCAGCCCCGTGGGGGCCACCGGGGAGCTGTTTTTT
TRBD1	TRBJ2-7	TRBV28	-	CATWTGTSYEQYF	TGTGCCACGTGGACAGGGACCTCCTACGAGCAGTACTTC
TRBD1	TRBJ1-1	TRBV9	-	CASSLGDSPWTGDGAFF	TGTGCCAGCAGCTTAGGGGACAGCCCGTGGACGGGGGACGGAGCTTTCTTT
-	TRBJ2-7	TRBV19	-	CATSSLWTPSYEQYF	TGTGCCACCTCTTCTCTGTGGACACCCTCCTACGAGCAGTACTTC
-	TRBJ2-7	TRBV18	-	CASSGGLGAYEQYF	TGTGCCAGCTCAGGCGGTTTAGGGGCCTACGAGCAGTACTTC
-	TRBJ2-1	TRBV4-2	-	CASSQESGSYNEQFF	TGTGCCAGCAGCCAAGAAAGCGGTTCCTACAATGAGCAGTTCTTC
-	TRBJ2-2	TRBV2	-	CASSDEGVNTGELFF	TGTGCCAGCAGTGATGAGGGGGTGAACACCGGGGAGCTGTTTTTT
-	TRBJ2-2	TRBV9	-	CASSVRTNNGELFF	TGTGCCAGCAGCGTCAGGACTAACAACGGGGAGCTGTTTTTT